The 5 T cell receptor beta chains given below trace back to one sample, sequenced in a study of T cells in Graves' hyperthyroidism and ophthalmopathy (dated by TCRdb to about 2019). The library was prepared using multiplex PCR. Sequencing was performed on an Illumina HiSeq 2000. Amplification of TCR beta CDR3 regions was carried out from RNA transcripts. The first round of RT-PCR for the TCR CDR3 was performed with the HTBI primer set and the Qiagen OneStep RT-PCR kit. The public sequencing data were trimmed at Q25 with fastp and processed into clonotypes with MiXCR by TCRdb, which kept only in-frame beta chains. One record per CDR3 amino acid sequence lists the most common genes and DNA. Across this sample there are hundreds of thousands of distinct CDR3 sequences, with more than 11% seen only once. The ten largest clones capture around 5.4% of the sample. Sequencing used blood. The receptors were gathered from a young woman with Graves' hyperthyroidism that later progressed to Graves' ophthalmopathy.

V and J are TRBV7-9 and TRBJ2-7, with 9 nucleotides matching TRBD1. Germline V gives CDR1 SEHNR, CDR2 FQNEAQ (reference sequence). CDR3 size: 13 residues. Trimming at V came to 10 bases and at J to 6 bases, leaving 10 bases not matched to a gene. CDR3 nucleotides: TGTGCCATCCTGGGACAGGGAGGGGGCGAGCAGTACTTC. Encoded protein: CAILGQGGGEQYF.

In this sample, this clonotype turned up many times. The V and J genes are TRBV5-1 and TRBJ1-1; the match to TRBD1 covers 8 bases. The CDR3 is 14 residues long. Germline-derived CDR1 and CDR2 are SGHRS and YFSETQ. Trimming at V came to 2 bases and at J to 6 bases, leaving 6 bases not matched to a gene. CDR3 DNA sequence: TGCGCCAGCAGCTTTTCAGGGGGCAGGCCTGAAGCTTTCTTT. Amino acid sequence: CASSFSGGRPEAFF.

A word on this clonotype: One base away lies a much larger clone, so this may be a sequencing read error. The rearrangement joins TRBV12-3 or TRBV12-4 to TRBJ2-5; 8 nucleotides match TRBD2. The CDR3 consists of 17 residues. The CDR3 nucleotides read TGTCCCAGCAGTCCCCGGGGGGGTACGAGGGGACAAGAGACCCAGTACTTC. Amino acid sequence: CPSSPRGGTRGQETQYF.

This clonotype has more than one count but fewer than ten. The rearrangement uses TRBV25-1 and TRBJ1-5; TRBD1 is a possible D gene (6 bases). The germline V gene encodes CDR1 MGHDK and CDR2 SYGVNS. This CDR3 region has 12 residues. V lost 7 bases and J 5 bases, leaving 9 bases between the germline ends. CDR3: CASTQGYQPQHF. The CDR3, as DNA: TGTGCCAGCACCCAGGGGTATCAGCCCCAGCATTTT.

This clonotype was observed many times. CDR3: CASSMALEQFF. The CDR3 DNA sequence: TGTGCCAGCAGTATGGCATTAGAGCAGTTCTTC. The V call is TRBV28, the J call TRBJ2-1; D not certain. The V and J ends lost 5 bases and 10 bases respectively, with 9 bases between them. The CDR3 runs 11 residues. CDR1 MDHEN and CDR2 SYDVKM come from the germline V gene.